This is a list of T cell receptor beta chains from one sample in a study of T cells after posttransplantation cyclophosphamide. TCRdb's table, derived via immunoSEQ multiplex PCR, lists solely in-frame clones and lacks some. This sample carries 30,000 to 35,000 clones and no singletons, and 6.5% to 8% goes to the top ten. The sample was PBMCs. The source is a woman aged 45-60 years in good health and a related stem cell transplant donor. CDR3s include the opening cysteine and the closing phenylalanine or tryptophan. The D gene is left open where the match is weak. Size values are once, few and many counts, or a class for expanded clones, and some rows have none.

abundance | j_gene | len | v_gene | d_gene | CDR3nt | CDR3aa
few | TRBJ2-5 | 14 | TRBV30 | - | TGTGCCTGGAGTTCCTTCCACAGGCAAGCGACCCAGTACTTC | CAWSSFHRQATQYF
many | TRBJ1-5 | 15 | TRBV6-6 | TRBD1 | TGTGCCAGCAGTATCTCGGGACAGGGGGGACAGCCCCAGCATTTT | CASSISGQGGQPQHF
many | TRBJ2-1 | 14 | TRBV15 | - | TGTGCCACCAGCAGGGGGGGACCCACTAATGAGCAGTTCTTC | CATSRGGPTNEQFF
many | TRBJ2-7 | 12 | TRBV7-2 | - | TGTGCCAGCAGCTTAGTGGCCTCCGAGCAGTACTTC | CASSLVASEQYF
many | TRBJ1-2 | 13 | TRBV2 | TRBD1 | TGTGCCAGCAGCGGACAGGGTTCCTATGGCTACACCTTC | CASSGQGSYGYTF
- | TRBJ2-1 | 17 | TRBV29-1 | - | TGCAGCGTTGCCTCAGGGGCTAGCGGATCCCACTACAATGAGCAGTTCTTC | CSVASGASGSHYNEQFF
many | TRBJ2-7 | 15 | TRBV5-1 | TRBD1 | TGCGCCAGCAGCCAAACAACCGGGACAGCGGTCGAGCAGTACTTC | CASSQTTGTAVEQYF
many | TRBJ2-1 | 15 | TRBV9 | - | TGTGCCAGCAGCGTAGCGGGGGAGCCCTACAATGAGCAGTTCTTC | CASSVAGEPYNEQFF
many | TRBJ2-7 | 12 | TRBV28 | - | TGTGCCAGCAGTTTCCCCAGGCGAGAGCAGTACTTC | CASSFPRREQYF
many | TRBJ2-3 | 17 | TRBV5-4 | TRBD2 | TGTGCCAGCAGCCCTGGCGGTAGCGGGAGTTTAGCAGATACGCAGTATTTT | CASSPGGSGSLADTQYF
many | TRBJ1-3 | 16 | TRBV5-1 | - | TGCGCCAGCAGCTTGATGGCGGTCGACGCTGGAAACACCATATATTTT | CASSLMAVDAGNTIYF
- | TRBJ2-2 | 15 | TRBV5-1 | - | TGCGCCAGCAGCCCCTGGGGGGAGAACACCGGGGAGCTGTTTTTT | CASSPWGENTGELFF
many | TRBJ1-2 | 14 | TRBV18 | TRBD1 | TGTGCCAGCTCACCCAGCACAGGGGAAGGTGGCTACACCTTC | CASSPSTGEGGYTF
many | TRBJ2-7 | 15 | TRBV5-1 | TRBD1 | TGCGCCAGCAGCCTCCAGGGACAGGGGGCGGACGAGCAGTACTTC | CASSLQGQGADEQYF
many | TRBJ2-7 | 14 | TRBV5-8 | - | TGTGCCAGCAGCTTGCATTCAGGCTTCTACGAGCAGTACTTC | CASSLHSGFYEQYF
many | TRBJ1-4 | 16 | TRBV10-3 | TRBD1 | TGTGCCATCAGTGACCCAGACAGGGTGAATAATGAAAAACTGTTTTTT | CAISDPDRVNNEKLFF
many | TRBJ1-3 | 13 | TRBV2 | - | TGTGCCAGCACTATGACAAGCGGAAACACCATATATTTT | CASTMTSGNTIYF
- | TRBJ1-3 | 14 | TRBV30 | TRBD1 | TGTGCCTGGAGTGTCGGGACAGCTGGAAACCCCATATATTTT | CAWSVGTAGNPIYF
- | TRBJ1-5 | 14 | TRBV11-2 | - | TGTGCCAGCAGCCCCCTGGGGGGTGTGGAGCCCCAGCATTTT | CASSPLGGVEPQHF
many | TRBJ2-7 | 14 | TRBV7-9 | TRBD1 | TGTGCCAGCAGATCGACAGGGGGTGAAGGCGAGCAGTACTTC | CASRSTGGEGEQYF
few | TRBJ1-2 | 13 | TRBV28 | - | TGTGCCAGCAGTTTAGACAACAGGCGGGGCTACACCTTC | CASSLDNRRGYTF
many | TRBJ1-1 | 15 | TRBV15 | TRBD1 | TGTGCCACCAGCAGAGGTGGACAGGGTATTAAGGGAGCTTTCTTT | CATSRGGQGIKGAFF
many | TRBJ2-7 | 14 | TRBV12-3/TRBV12-4 | - | TGTGCCAGCAGTTCTCAGCCGTGGCGCGGGGAGCAGTACTTC | CASSSQPWRGEQYF
many | TRBJ2-7 | 14 | TRBV7-2 | TRBD1 | TGTGCCAGCAGGCCCGGGACAGACTCCTACGAGCAGTACTTC | CASRPGTDSYEQYF
many | TRBJ2-7 | 13 | TRBV6-2/TRBV6-3 | - | TGTGCCAGCAGCTCTAGAGGAGTATACGAGCAGTACTTC | CASSSRGVYEQYF
- | TRBJ1-5 | 15 | TRBV2 | - | TGTGCCAGCACAGACGGGGGGAGGAACAATCAGCCCCAGCATTTT | CASTDGGRNNQPQHF
many | TRBJ2-7 | 11 | TRBV12-3/TRBV12-4 | - | TGTGCCAGCAGTTTTCGTTACGAGCAGTACTTC | CASSFRYEQYF
medium-sized | TRBJ1-1 | 16 | TRBV27 | - | TGTGCCAGCAGTTTTCAGCAGGCGCCCCTGAACACTGAAGCTTTCTTT | CASSFQQAPLNTEAFF
many | TRBJ2-7 | 15 | TRBV2 | TRBD1 | TGTGCCAGCAGTGAAGGGGACAGGTCCTCCTACGAGCAGTACTTC | CASSEGDRSSYEQYF
many | TRBJ1-5 | 16 | TRBV6-1 | - | TGTGCCAGCAGTGAAGTCAGGGCTATTGGTAATCAGCCCCAGCATTTT | CASSEVRAIGNQPQHF
many | TRBJ2-3 | 15 | TRBV2 | TRBD2 | TGTGCCAGCAGTTTTATAGCGGGAGGCACAGATACGCAGTATTTT | CASSFIAGGTDTQYF
- | TRBJ2-3 | 16 | TRBV5-1 | - | TGCGCCAGCAGCTTACCCCGGGACACCCTAACAGATACGCAGTATTTT | CASSLPRDTLTDTQYF
many | TRBJ2-7 | 14 | TRBV18 | TRBD1 | TGTGCCAGCTCACGCGCGACAGGGGACTACGAGCAGTACTTC | CASSRATGDYEQYF
- | TRBJ2-1 | 14 | TRBV29-1 | TRBD2 | TGCAGCGTTGATGGCGGGAGCTCCTACAATGAGCAGTTCTTC | CSVDGGSSYNEQFF
few | TRBJ2-5 | 13 | TRBV7-7 | - | TGTGCCATTGCCGGGGGGCGCGAAGAGACCCAGTACTTC | CAIAGGREETQYF
many | TRBJ2-1 | 15 | TRBV24-1 | - | TGTGCCACCAGTGATTTGAATCCCACCTACAATGAGCAGTTCTTC | CATSDLNPTYNEQFF
- | TRBJ2-5 | 13 | TRBV6-5 | - | TGTGCCAGCAGTTGGGGGCTCCAAGAGACCCAGTACTTC | CASSWGLQETQYF